The entry below gives a single T cell receptor beta chain sequence along with its context. Antigen: not known. The sample comes from a study of T cells in Graves' hyperthyroidism and ophthalmopathy. Study-level results: Most thyroid clonotypes expanded above 0.001 were also detected in blood.

After removal of 2 bases from V and 0 bases from J, the junction contained 4 bases not matched to a gene. Germline CDR1 and CDR2: SQVTM and ANQGSEA. The CDR3 is 14 residues long. Amplified TCR beta CDR3 regions derived from RNA transcripts. HTBI primers were the set used in a first-round RT-PCR of the TCR CDR3. TCRdb reanalysed the multiplex PCR reads using MiXCR and keeps one entry per CDR3 protein. Among roughly 570,000 distinct CDR3 sequences listed, under 60% were seen once. The receptor's source is an adult woman with Graves' disease, either hyperthyroidism or ophthalmopathy (not recorded which). The J gene is TRBJ2-7, the V gene TRBV29-1, with 7 bases that match TRBD1. Sample: peripheral blood or thyroid tissue (not recorded which). The chain's CDR3 is CSVELTGNSYEQYF. CDR3 nucleotides: TGCAGCGTTGAATTGACAGGGAACTCCTACGAGCAGTACTTC.